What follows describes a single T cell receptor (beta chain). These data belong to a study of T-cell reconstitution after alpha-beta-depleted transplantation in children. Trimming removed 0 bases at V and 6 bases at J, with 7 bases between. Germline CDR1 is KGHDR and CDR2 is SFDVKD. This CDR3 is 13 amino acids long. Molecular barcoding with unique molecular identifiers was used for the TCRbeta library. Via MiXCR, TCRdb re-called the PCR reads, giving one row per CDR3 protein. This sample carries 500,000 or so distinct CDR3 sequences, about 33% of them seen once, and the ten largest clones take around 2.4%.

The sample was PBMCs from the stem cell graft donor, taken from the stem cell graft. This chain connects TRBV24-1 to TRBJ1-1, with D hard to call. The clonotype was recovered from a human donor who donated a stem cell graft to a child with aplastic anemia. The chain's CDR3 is CATSDLRASEAFF. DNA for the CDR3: TGTGCCACCAGTGATTTGAGGGCTTCTGAAGCTTTCTTT.